This TCR beta chain was found in a study of cytomegalovirus exposure and HLA in healthy donors (dated by TCRdb to about 2017). Concerning the study at large: According to an earlier analysis of 587 of the donors, some 180 million T cells yielded 117 million unique TCR beta sequences and approximately 300 Gb of sequence data. Among some 400 genotyped donors of the cohort, an average of approximately 200,000 unique TCR beta nucleotide sequences was sequenced per donor, of which roughly 17% were non-productive. Roughly 5 DR-DQ haplotypes were handled as single units for association and clustering, since linkage in the cohort was strong. The study aimed to test whether signatures of past pathogen exposure could be identified by cataloging public T cell receptors. Both class I and class II loci were covered by HLA typing, at four-digit resolution. An early release covering 500 to 750 HLA-typed donors comprised approximately 300 gigabases of sequencing data and some 79 million unique TCR sequences. Alongside the repertoire data, information on donor age, sex, ethnicity and CMV serostatus was compiled. All discovery cohort repertoires had been generated on a single sequencing platform. The later analysis used no new phenotypic data to find candidate immune exposures, relying instead on TCR beta sequences and their occurrence across donors. To decide whether each TCR beta V gene segment behaved as functional or pseudogenic, an earlier analysis of approximately 600 of the donors relied on high-throughput TCR beta sequencing. Along with the roughly 700-subject first cohort, a separate validation cohort of 120 different subjects was used. The number of typed donors differed by locus: 629-630 for A, B, C, DRB1 and DQB1; approximately 520 for DQA1; approximately 610 for DPA1; and approximately 450 for DPB1. The study profiled the T cell repertoires of 550 to 700 subjects by immunosequencing and related them to cytomegalovirus serostatus. To study patterns of TCR occurrence, a later analysis re-analyzed previously published TCR beta repertoires from hundreds of donors and added high-resolution HLA genotyping. Of the approximately 400 genotyped donors, 70% to 90% were placed in the genetic ancestry cluster associated with self-reported Caucasian donors. To predict cytomegalovirus infection status, the study brought together high-throughput TCR immunosequencing, statistical association of individual TCRs with disease status, and machine learning. Genome-wide SNP genotypes for about three fifths of the 666 donors were used in a later genetic analysis, which treated that subset as a discovery cohort.

Note on this clone: There is no known antigen for this receptor. Nothing much larger sits one base from this clone, and base qualities are not available.

In total, roughly 670 healthy bone marrow donors made up the cohort. All cohort members were sampled while nominally healthy, although unrecorded immune exposures were likely present. The donor was CMV seropositive and was included in the group of 250 to 300 seropositive cohort members. Each donor provided a peripheral blood sample, and peripheral blood mononuclear cells were used for TCR beta sequencing. The Qiagen DNeasy Blood Extraction Kit was used to extract genomic DNA from the blood cell samples. The investigation overall reported the following: The sequencing pipeline was judged likely to have produced a cluster of highly shared sequence variants as a technical artifact. In an earlier analysis of more than 450 of the donors, most TCR beta V segments were observed in productive rearrangements about 87% or about 30% of the time, broadly matching IMGT annotations. A total of around 150 TCR beta chains were listed by the study as associated with cytomegalovirus. Compared with equally common non-associated chains, HLA-associated TCR beta chains in a later analysis were more clonally expanded and had lower generation probabilities. A few of the identified cytomegalovirus-associated TCR beta chains were confirmed in vitro to be specific for cytomegalovirus antigens. Because counts were too low, 15 to 20 rarely observed V segments, including chromosome 9 orphons, were excluded from the earlier analysis of several hundred of the donors. When HLA alleles, especially DR and DQ, strongly co-occurred, TCR associations were difficult to assign to individual alleles. Immune exposure information for the cohort was limited to CMV serostatus. Cytomegalovirus status was reported to be diagnosed by the classifier with high specificity and sensitivity in both the original and validation cohorts. Roughly uniform sequencing depth across donors was assumed in presence/absence analyses, although this assumption may not hold. Most TCR sequences were seen in very few donors, while some public TCRs were found in many individuals. Because some donors lacked HLA typing at each locus, the association tests relied only on the typed subset. It was suggested by the authors that the approach could potentially be generalized to other disease states and immunological phenotypes. The 87-base-pair reads could not distinguish some IMGT-functional V segments, including TRBV6-2 and TRBV6-3, so those segments were excluded. A later genetic analysis reported fewer N-insertions in productive TCRs among donors in an Asian-associated ancestry cluster than the roughly 670-donor mean. Linkage disequilibrium might explain the correlated functional status among segregating V segments, but an unknown experimental factor could not be excluded. In a later analysis, several top co-occurrence clusters were reported to appear linked to parvovirus B19, influenza, CMV and Epstein-Barr virus. A further reported finding was that TCR beta sequences accurately predicted the HLA-A and HLA-B alleles for most subjects in the first cohort. In a later analysis, most CMV-associated TCR beta chains were found to appear HLA-restricted, with HLA associations seemingly driven largely by CMV exposure. A later genetic analysis associated a missense DCLRE1C variant with V-gene and J-gene trimming of TCR beta chains, and an independent cohort replicated the association. According to a later analysis, TCR association rates differed among HLA loci, with DRB1 alleles showing the most associated TCRs and HLA-C alleles showing the fewest. A later analysis associated some 17,000 TCR beta sequences with specific HLA alleles at a false discovery rate of 0.05. In this cohort, only TCR beta chains were sequenced, and detectable features were limited by the absence of alpha or paired-chain data.

Library method: the immunoSEQ multiplex PCR assay. For the multiplex PCR, a mixture combining 60 forward primers for TCR Vbeta segments and 13 reverse primers for TCR Jbeta segments was used. A multiplex PCR assay on genomic DNA amplified the CDR3 region of rearranged TCR beta genes. The amplified TCR beta libraries were sequenced on the Illumina HiSeq System as 87-base-pair reads. The study's own analysis went as follows. Across the 600 to 700 repertoires, a later analysis counted tens of millions of unique TCR beta chains, roughly 11 million of which were shared by at least two donors. Raw reads were error-corrected and collapsed into unique sequences with a nearest-neighbor algorithm that merged closely related sequences to remove PCR and sequencing errors. Alignment of CDR3 sequences to IMGT reference sequences was used to assign V, D and J gene segments. For a sequence to be retained, a match of at least six nucleotides to both a V gene segment and a J gene segment was required. A rearrangement was called productive if the CDR3 had no stop codons and remained in frame with V and J, and every other rearrangement was called non-productive. Following IMGT convention, CDR3 was defined as the stretch from the second conserved V-encoded cysteine up to the conserved J-encoded phenylalanine. In an earlier analysis of some 550 of the donors, sequences lacking an unambiguous match to a single V gene segment were excluded. An earlier analysis of over 450 of the donors classified V segments as functional when productive rearrangements were above 56.7% and as segregating when the standard deviation between donors was above 5%. A statistical classification framework was built to diagnose cytomegalovirus status from the catalog of TCR beta chain sequences. V and J gene assignment, in a later analysis, came from comparing TCR nucleotide sequences with IMGT/GENE-DB human TR gene sequences. In a later analysis, CDR3 sequences and most-parsimonious VDJ recombination scenarios were assigned using the TCRdist pipeline. In a later analysis, every TCR beta chain was defined by the combination of its CDR3 amino acid sequence and its V-gene family, and reads without a unique V-gene family were dropped. To address suspected cross-contamination and a sequencing artifact, a later analysis removed several hundred highly shared, low-generation-probability nucleotide sequences. A later analysis calculated a clonal expansion index for each public chain from normalized within-repertoire ranks of inferred template counts. In a later analysis, generation probabilities were computed with a VDJ recombination model fitted to out-of-frame rearrangements, and the resulting probabilities were checked against IGoR. Hypergeometric tests were used in a later analysis to score TCR-TCR, TCR-HLA and TCR-CMV co-occurrence, with a repertoire-size bias correction applied to the TCR pairs. To estimate false discovery rates, a later analysis permuted the HLA or CMV assignments 20 times. In a later analysis, co-occurring TCRs were grouped using DBSCAN, with TCRdist sequence similarity added in when clustering inside HLA-allele-positive subsets. Repertoires with fewer than 30,000 or more than 120,000 public chains, plus five repertoires with anomalous nucleotide sharing, were excluded from co-occurrence clustering. TCRdb mirrors the immuneACCESS table, restricted to in-frame sequences. Some clones are absent from its copies; in checked studies, under half trace to an unresolved V gene, and the reason for the others is unknown. D and trimming come from the DNA, and the V and J calls and clone size come from that table. The sample table records more than 85,000 clones; about 70% of these occur just once. 4% to 5.5% of the sample rests with the top ten.

In the germline V gene, CDR1 corresponds to SGDLS and CDR2 to YYNGEE. The CDR3 runs 16 residues from the cysteine to the phenylalanine. Solely the CDR3 DNA is kept, with 48 bases framed from the first base. At the junction V is shortened by 0 bases and J by 4 bases; bases outside the gene matches: 7. The V and J segments used are TRBV9 and TRBJ2-5; 9 junctional bases match TRBD1. The sample consisted of PBMCs. The source is a woman aged 18-35 years in good health and CMV-seropositive. The sequenced DNA: TGTGCCAGCAGCGTAGCCGGGACAGGGATGCGAGAGACCCAGTACTTC. Its translation is CASSVAGTGMRETQYF. The CDR3, completed at both ends by the reference TRBV9 and TRBJ2-5 genes, gives the full variable domain DSGVTQTPKHLITATGQRVTLRCSPRSGDLSVYWYQQSLDQGLQFLIQYYNGEERAKGNILERFSAQQFPDLHSELNLSSLELGDSALYFCASSVAGTGMRETQYFGPGTRLLVL.